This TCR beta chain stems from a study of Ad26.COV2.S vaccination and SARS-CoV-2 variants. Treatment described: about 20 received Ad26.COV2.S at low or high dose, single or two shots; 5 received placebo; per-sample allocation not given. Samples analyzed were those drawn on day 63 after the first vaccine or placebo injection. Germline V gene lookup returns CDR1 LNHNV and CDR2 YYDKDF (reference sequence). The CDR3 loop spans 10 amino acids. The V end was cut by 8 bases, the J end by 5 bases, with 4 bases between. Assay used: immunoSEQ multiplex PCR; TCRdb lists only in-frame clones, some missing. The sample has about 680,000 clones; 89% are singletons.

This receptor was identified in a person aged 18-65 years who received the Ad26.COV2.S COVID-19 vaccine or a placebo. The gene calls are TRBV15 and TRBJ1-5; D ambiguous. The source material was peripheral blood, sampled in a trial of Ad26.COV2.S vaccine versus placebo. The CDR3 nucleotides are TGTGCCACCTGCGATCAGCCCCAGCATTTT. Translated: CATCDQPQHF.